This TCR beta chain was found in a study of blood T cell repertoires in COVID-19. Turning to the study itself: Both acute and convalescent COVID-19 samples were obtained from the United States, Italy and Spain. From T cells, B-cell-depleted T cells, or PBMCs came the material, which was cDNA or gDNA.

In the source study's methods: From reference gene primer amplification, estimates of nucleated cell counts were derived. The repertoire was sequenced with immunoSEQ multiplex PCR; TCRdb's copy has only in-frame clones and lacks some. Clone size and the V and J calls come from that table; the DNA yielded D and trimming. The sample yields 100,000 to 150,000 clones, about 80% seen once. The CDR3 spans 16 residues. Per germline, CDR1 MDHEN and CDR2 SYDVKM. With V trimmed by 8 bases and J by 6 bases, 11 bases remained unmatched. The gene calls are TRBV28 and TRBJ2-2; 11 nucleotides match TRBD2. The sequencing sample was made of peripheral blood. The origin of this receptor is a man in his 60s with active or convalescent COVID-19. CDR3 in DNA: TGTGCCAGCTTCCAGGGACTAGCGGCCCCTCCCGGGGAGCTGTTTTTT. Its protein is CASFQGLAAPPGELFF.